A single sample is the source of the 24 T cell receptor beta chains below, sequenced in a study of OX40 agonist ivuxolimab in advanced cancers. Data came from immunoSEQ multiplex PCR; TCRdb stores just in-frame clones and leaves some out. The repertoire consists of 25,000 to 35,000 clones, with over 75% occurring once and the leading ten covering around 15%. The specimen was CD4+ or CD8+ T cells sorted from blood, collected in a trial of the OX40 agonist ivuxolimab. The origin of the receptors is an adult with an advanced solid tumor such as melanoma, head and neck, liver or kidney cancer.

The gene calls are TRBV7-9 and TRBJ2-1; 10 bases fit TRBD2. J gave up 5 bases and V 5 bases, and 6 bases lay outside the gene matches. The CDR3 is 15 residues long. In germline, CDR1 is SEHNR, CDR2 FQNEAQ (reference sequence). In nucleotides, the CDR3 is TGTGCCAGCAGCATACCGGGACTAGCGAACAATGAGCAGTTCTTC. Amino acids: CASSIPGLANNEQFF.

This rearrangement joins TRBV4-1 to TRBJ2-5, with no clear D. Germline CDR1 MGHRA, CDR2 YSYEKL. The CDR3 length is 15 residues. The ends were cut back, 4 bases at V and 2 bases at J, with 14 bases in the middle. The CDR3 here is CASSRMPDLQETQYF. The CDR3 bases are TGCGCCAGCAGCCGAATGCCCGACTTACAAGAGACCCAGTACTTC.

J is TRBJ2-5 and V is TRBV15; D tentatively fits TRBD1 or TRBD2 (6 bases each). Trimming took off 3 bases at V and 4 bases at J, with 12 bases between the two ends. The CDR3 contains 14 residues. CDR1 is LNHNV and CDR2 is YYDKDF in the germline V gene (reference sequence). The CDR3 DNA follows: TGTGCCACCAGCAGGTGGGGGGCGCGAGAGACCCAGTACTTC. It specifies CATSRWGARETQYF.

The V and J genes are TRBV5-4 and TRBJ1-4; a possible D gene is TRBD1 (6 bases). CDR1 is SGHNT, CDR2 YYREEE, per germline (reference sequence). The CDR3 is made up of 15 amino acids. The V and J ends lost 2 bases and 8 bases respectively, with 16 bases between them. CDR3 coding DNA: TGTGCCAGCAGCTTATTCGGGGGGCCTGGGGAAAAACTGTTTTTT. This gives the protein CASSLFGGPGEKLFF. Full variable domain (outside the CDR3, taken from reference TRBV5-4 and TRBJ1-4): ETGVTQSPTHLIKTRGQQVTLRCSSQSGHNTVSWYQQALGQGPQFIFQYYREEENGRGNFPPRFSGLQFPNYSSELNVNALELDDSALYLCASSLFGGPGEKLFFGSGTQLSVL.

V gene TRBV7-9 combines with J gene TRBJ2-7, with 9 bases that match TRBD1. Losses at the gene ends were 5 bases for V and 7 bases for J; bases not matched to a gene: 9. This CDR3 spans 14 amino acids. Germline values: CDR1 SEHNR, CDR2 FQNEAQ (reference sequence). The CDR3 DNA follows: TGTGCCAGCAGCCCCGGGACAGGGCCTTGGGAGCAGTACTTC. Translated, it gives CASSPGTGPWEQYF.

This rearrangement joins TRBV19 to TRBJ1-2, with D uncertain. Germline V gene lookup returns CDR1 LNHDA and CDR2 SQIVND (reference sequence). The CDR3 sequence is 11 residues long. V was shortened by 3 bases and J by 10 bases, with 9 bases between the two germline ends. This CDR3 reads CASSIGEAYTF. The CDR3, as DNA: TGTGCCAGTAGTATTGGCGAGGCCTACACCTTC. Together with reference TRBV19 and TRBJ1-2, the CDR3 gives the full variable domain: DGGITQSPKYLFRKEGQNVTLSCEQNLNHDAMYWYRQDPGQGLRLIYYSQIVNDFQKGDIAEGYSVSREKKESFPLTVTSAQKNPTAFYLCASSIGEAYTFGSGTRLTVV.

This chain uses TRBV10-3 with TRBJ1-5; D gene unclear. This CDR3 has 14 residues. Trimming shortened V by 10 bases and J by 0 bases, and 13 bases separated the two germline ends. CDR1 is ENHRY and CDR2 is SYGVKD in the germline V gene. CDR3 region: CATAPVDSNQPQHF. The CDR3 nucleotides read TGTGCCACCGCCCCTGTGGATAGCAATCAGCCCCAGCATTTT.

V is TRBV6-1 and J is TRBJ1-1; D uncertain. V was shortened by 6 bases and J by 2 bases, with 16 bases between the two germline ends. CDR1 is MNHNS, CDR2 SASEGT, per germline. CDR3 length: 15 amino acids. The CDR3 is CASSDHAQSNTEAFF. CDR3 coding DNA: TGTGCCAGCAGCGATCACGCCCAGTCCAACACTGAAGCTTTCTTT.

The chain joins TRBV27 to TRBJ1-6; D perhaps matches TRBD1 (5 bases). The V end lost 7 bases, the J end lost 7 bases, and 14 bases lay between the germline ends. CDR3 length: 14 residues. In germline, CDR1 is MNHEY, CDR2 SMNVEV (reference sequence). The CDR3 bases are TGTGCCAGCACCCCGGGGCAGGGAAATTCACCCCTCCACTTT. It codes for CASTPGQGNSPLHF.

The CDR3 coding sequence is TGTGCCAGCAGCTTAGGGGCCGAGCAGTACTTC. Protein product: CASSLGAEQYF. This chain connects TRBV7-9 to TRBJ2-7; D unresolved. Germline CDR1 and CDR2: SEHNR and FQNEAQ (reference sequence). The CDR3 is 11 residues long. The ends were cut back, 1 base at V and 6 bases at J, with 4 bases in the middle.

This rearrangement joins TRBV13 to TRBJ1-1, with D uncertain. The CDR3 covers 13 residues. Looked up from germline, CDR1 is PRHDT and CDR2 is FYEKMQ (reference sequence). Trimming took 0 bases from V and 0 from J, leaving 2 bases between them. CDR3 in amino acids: CASSLGMNTEAFF. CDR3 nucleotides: TGTGCCAGCAGCTTAGGGATGAACACTGAAGCTTTCTTT.

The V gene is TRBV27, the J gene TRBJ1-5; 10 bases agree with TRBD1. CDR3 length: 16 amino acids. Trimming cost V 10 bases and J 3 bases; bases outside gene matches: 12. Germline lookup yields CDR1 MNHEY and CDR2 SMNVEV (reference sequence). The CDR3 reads CATRPTGGGSNQPQHF. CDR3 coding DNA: TGTGCCACCCGTCCGACAGGGGGCGGCTCCAATCAGCCCCAGCATTTT.

The CDR3 loop is CASSLAASGSSLGEQFF. CDR3 sequence (DNA): TGCGCCAGCAGCTTGGCGGCTAGCGGGAGTAGTTTGGGTGAGCAGTTCTTC. The chain joins TRBV5-1 to TRBJ2-1, with 10 positions matching TRBD2. Germline V CDR1 and CDR2: SGHRS, YFSETQ. The CDR3 has 17 residues. Trimming removed 0 bases from V and 9 bases from J; junction bases left unmatched: 12.

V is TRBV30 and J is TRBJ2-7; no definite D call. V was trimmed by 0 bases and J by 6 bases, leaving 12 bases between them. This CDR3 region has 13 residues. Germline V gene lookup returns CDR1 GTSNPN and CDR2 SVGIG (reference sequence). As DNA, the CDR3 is TGTGCCTGGAGTGTTTACGAGGTTGGCGAGCAGTACTTC. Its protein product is CAWSVYEVGEQYF.

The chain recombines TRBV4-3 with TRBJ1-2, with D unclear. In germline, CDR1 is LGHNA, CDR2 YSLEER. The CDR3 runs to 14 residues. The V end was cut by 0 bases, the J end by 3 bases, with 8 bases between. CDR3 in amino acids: CASSQDFGDYGYTF. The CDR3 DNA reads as TGCGCCAGCAGCCAAGATTTCGGGGACTATGGCTACACCTTC.

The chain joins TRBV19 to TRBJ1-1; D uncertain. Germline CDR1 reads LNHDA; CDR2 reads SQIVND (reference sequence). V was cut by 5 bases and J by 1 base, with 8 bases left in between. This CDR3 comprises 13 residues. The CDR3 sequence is CASSVSTNTEAFF. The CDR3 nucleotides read TGTGCCAGTAGTGTTTCGACGAACACTGAAGCTTTCTTT.

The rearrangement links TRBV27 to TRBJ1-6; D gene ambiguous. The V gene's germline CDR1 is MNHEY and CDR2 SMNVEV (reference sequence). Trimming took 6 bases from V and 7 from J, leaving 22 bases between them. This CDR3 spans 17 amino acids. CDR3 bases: TGTGCCAGCAGCTCACCCCTGACGTCGGACTCCAATTCACCCCTCCACTTT. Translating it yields CASSSPLTSDSNSPLHF.

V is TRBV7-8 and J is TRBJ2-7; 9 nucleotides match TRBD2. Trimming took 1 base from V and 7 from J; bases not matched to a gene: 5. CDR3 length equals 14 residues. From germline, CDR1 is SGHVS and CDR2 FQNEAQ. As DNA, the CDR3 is TGTGCCAGCAGCTTAGAGATAGCGGGAGATGAGCAGTACTTC. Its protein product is CASSLEIAGDEQYF.

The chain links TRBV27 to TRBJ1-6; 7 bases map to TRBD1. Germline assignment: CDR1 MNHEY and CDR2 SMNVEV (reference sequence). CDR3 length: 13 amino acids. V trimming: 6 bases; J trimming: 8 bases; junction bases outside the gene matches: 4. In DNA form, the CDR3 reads TGTGCCAGCAGCGACAGGGAGGATTCACCCCTCCACTTT. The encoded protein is CASSDREDSPLHF.

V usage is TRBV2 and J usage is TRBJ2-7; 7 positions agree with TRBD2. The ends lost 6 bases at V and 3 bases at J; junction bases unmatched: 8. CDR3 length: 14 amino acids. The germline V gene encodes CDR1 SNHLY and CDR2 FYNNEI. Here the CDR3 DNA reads TGTGCCAGCAGGGACCCTGGGGGGGACTACGAGCAGTACTTC. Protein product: CASRDPGGDYEQYF.

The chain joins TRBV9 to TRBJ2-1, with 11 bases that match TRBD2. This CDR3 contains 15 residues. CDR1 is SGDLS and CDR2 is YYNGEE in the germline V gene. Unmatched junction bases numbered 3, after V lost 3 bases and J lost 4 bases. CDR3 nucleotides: TGTGCCAGCAGCGCCGGGACTAGCGGATACAATGAGCAGTTCTTC. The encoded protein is CASSAGTSGYNEQFF.

CDR3 sequence reads: CASSISSGGLSNQPQHF. The CDR3 nucleotides read TGTGCCAGTAGTATAAGTTCCGGGGGTTTGAGCAATCAGCCCCAGCATTTT. The genes are TRBV19 and TRBJ1-5; D possibly corresponds to TRBD1 (5 bases). The CDR3 sequence is 17 residues long. Germline V gene data show CDR1 as LNHDA and CDR2 as SQIVND (reference sequence). Trimming removed 2 bases from V and 1 base from J, with 15 bases in between. The full variable domain, rest sourced from reference TRBV19 and TRBJ1-5, is DGGITQSPKYLFRKEGQNVTLSCEQNLNHDAMYWYRQDPGQGLRLIYYSQIVNDFQKGDIAEGYSVSREKKESFPLTVTSAQKNPTAFYLCASSISSGGLSNQPQHFGDGTRLSIL.

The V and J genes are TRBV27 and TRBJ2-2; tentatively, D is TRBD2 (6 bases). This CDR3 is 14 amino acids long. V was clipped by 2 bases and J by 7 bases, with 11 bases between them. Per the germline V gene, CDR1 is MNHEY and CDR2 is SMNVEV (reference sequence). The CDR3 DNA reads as TGTGCCAGCAGTTTAAGGGAGGTCAGCGGGGAGCTGTTTTTT. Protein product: CASSLREVSGELFF.

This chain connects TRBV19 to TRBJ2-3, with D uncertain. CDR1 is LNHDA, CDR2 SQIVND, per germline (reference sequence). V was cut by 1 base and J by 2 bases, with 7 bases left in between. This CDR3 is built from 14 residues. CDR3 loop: CASSIVTDTDTQYF. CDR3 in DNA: TGTGCCAGTAGTATAGTGACGGACACAGATACGCAGTATTTT.